This T cell receptor (beta chain) originates from a study of blood T cell repertoires in COVID-19. Study overall: PBMCs, B-cell-depleted T cells, or T cells provided the cDNA or gDNA that made up the material.

The CDR3 length is 21 residues. TCRdb's table, derived via immunoSEQ multiplex PCR, lists solely in-frame clones and lacks some. Of approximately 190,000 clones in the sample, 88% were seen once. The TCR comes from a man aged 35 to 55 with active or convalescent COVID-19. The V and J genes are TRBV21-1 and TRBJ1-5; the listed D gene, TRBD1, was not tested against the DNA. TRBV21-1 is a pseudogene locus. Specimen: peripheral blood. The CDR3 DNA reads as TGTGCCAGCAGCAAAGCGGACATTTCTAGGACCGAGCCGCATAGCAATCAGCCCCAGCATTTT. This gives the protein CASSKADISRTEPHSNQPQHF.